What follows are 13 T cell receptor beta chains derived from one specimen sequenced in a study of regulatory T cells. Primers: 52 TRBV forward and 13 TRBJ reverse. Clones were sequenced by immunoSEQ multiplex PCR, and TCRdb holds only the in-frame ones, with some missing. Among tens of thousands of clones, more than 85% were seen once, and the ten largest hold 3.5% to 4%. Sequences were obtained from CD8+ T cells sorted from blood. All receptors come from a child younger than 10 with CD3G deficiency.

In DNA form, the CDR3 reads TGTGCCAGCAGCCCCGACAGGGGGCTGAACACCGGGGAGCTGTTTTTT. This codes for CASSPDRGLNTGELFF. This chain connects TRBV7-9 to TRBJ2-2, with 10 bases fitting TRBD1. The germline gives CDR1 SEHNR, CDR2 FQNEAQ (reference sequence). The J segment lost 1 base and the V segment lost 5 bases, leaving 4 bases of the junction unmatched. The CDR3 covers 16 residues. Based on the CDR3 plus reference TRBV7-9 and TRBJ2-2, the full variable domain is DTGVSQNPRHKITKRGQNVTFRCDPISEHNRLYWYRQTLGQGPEFLTYFQNEAQLEKSRLLSDRFSAERPKGSFSTLEIQRTEQGDSAMYLCASSPDRGLNTGELFFGEGSRLTVL.

The chain couples TRBV6-1 to TRBJ2-5; possible D gene TRBD2, 5 bases. This CDR3 is 13 amino acids long. In germline, CDR1 is MNHNS, CDR2 SASEGT. The V and J ends lost 3 bases and 5 bases respectively, with 10 bases between them. The CDR3: CASSDYSGETQYF. CDR3 nucleotides: TGTGCCAGCAGTGATTATTCGGGGGAGACCCAGTACTTC.

The rearrangement links TRBV27 to TRBJ2-7; D may match TRBD1 or TRBD2 (6 bases each). The CDR3 is made up of 13 amino acids. V was clipped by 3 bases and J by 6 bases, with 12 bases between them. Germline V gene sequence: CDR1 MNHEY, CDR2 SMNVEV (reference sequence). CDR3 sequence (DNA): TGTGCCAGCAGTTTGGTAGGGGGGCGCGAGCAGTACTTC. Protein: CASSLVGGREQYF.

The chain carries TRBV28 and TRBJ2-2, with a tentative D call TRBD1 (6 bases). Germline assignment: CDR1 MDHEN and CDR2 SYDVKM. Trimming took off 6 bases at V and 5 bases at J, with 10 bases between the two ends. CDR3 length: 13 residues. The CDR3 sequence is CASSLRGTGELFF. The CDR3 nucleotides read TGTGCCAGCAGCCTCAGGGGAACCGGGGAGCTGTTTTTT.

A single count supports this clone. This chain connects TRBV5-1 to TRBJ2-3; 7 nucleotides line up with TRBD2. Germline V gives CDR1 SGHRS, CDR2 YFSETQ. This CDR3 spans 16 amino acids. V gave up 0 bases and J gave up 6 bases; unmatched junction bases: 10. CDR3 residues: CASSLADAGVADTQYF. The CDR3 DNA is TGCGCCAGCAGCTTGGCCGACGCGGGAGTGGCGGATACGCAGTATTTT.

The chain uses TRBV10-2 and TRBJ1-1; no definite D call. Trimming removed 4 bases from V and 0 bases from J, with 9 bases in between. The germline V gene encodes CDR1 WSHSY and CDR2 SAAADI. The CDR3 is 14 residues long. The CDR3 region is CASSAGSMNTEAFF. In DNA form, the CDR3 reads TGCGCCAGCAGTGCAGGCTCCATGAACACTGAAGCTTTCTTT.

In its sample, this clone was seen once. This specimen includes other DNA sequences encoding the same CDR3. This chain connects TRBV6-1 to TRBJ1-2, with 10 bases identical to TRBD1. This CDR3 contains 14 residues. Germline V gene data show CDR1 as MNHNS and CDR2 as SASEGT. The ends lost 2 bases at V and 11 bases at J; junction bases unmatched: 8. This CDR3 is CASSEFGTGVGYTF. CDR3 coding DNA: TGTGCCAGCAGTGAATTCGGGACAGGGGTTGGTTACACCTTC.

V and J are TRBV28 and TRBJ1-2; 7 nucleotides line up with TRBD1. The V segment lost 2 bases and the J segment 4 bases; nucleotides outside the gene matches: 7. CDR1 is MDHEN and CDR2 is SYDVKM in the germline V gene. The CDR3 totals 15 residues. The CDR3 is CASSLSSGTVYGYTF. CDR3 bases: TGTGCCAGCAGTTTAAGCTCCGGGACAGTCTATGGCTACACCTTC.

V and J are TRBV4-1 and TRBJ1-1; no reliable D call. Germline loops: CDR1 MGHRA, CDR2 YSYEKL. V was pared by 1 base and J by 3 bases, with 6 bases between. The CDR3 loop spans 13 amino acids. CDR3 sequence: CASSQVPDTEAFF. The CDR3 DNA reads as TGCGCCAGCAGCCAAGTCCCCGACACTGAAGCTTTCTTT.

The chain uses TRBV28 and TRBJ1-5; D perhaps matches TRBD1 (6 bases). The V and J ends lost 6 bases and 1 base respectively, with 10 bases between them. The CDR3 covers 14 residues. Germline V gene lookup returns CDR1 MDHEN and CDR2 SYDVKM. The DNA of the CDR3 is TGTGCCAGCAGCGCGGACAGCAGCAATCAGCCCCAGCATTTT. Translating gives CASSADSSNQPQHF.

This chain connects TRBV6-1 to TRBJ2-7; D not certain. Germline CDR1 reads MNHNS; CDR2 reads SASEGT. Trimming cost V 6 bases and J 4 bases, with 13 bases left between them. The CDR3 is made up of 13 amino acids. Here the CDR3 reads CASSTSTAYEQYF. CDR3 nucleotide sequence: TGTGCCAGCAGCACGTCGACGGCTTACGAGCAGTACTTC.

The sample holds one count of this clone. This rearrangement joins TRBV28 to TRBJ2-7; D remains ambiguous. The CDR3 length is 13 residues. In germline, CDR1 is MDHEN, CDR2 SYDVKM. Trimming cost V 8 bases and J 0 bases, with 11 bases left between them. CDR3 in DNA: TGTGCCAGCTCAACAAGGGCCTCCTACGAGCAGTACTTC. Protein product: CASSTRASYEQYF.

The rearrangement uses TRBV28 and TRBJ2-5; 10 positions agree with TRBD1. The CDR3 consists of 16 residues. Germline loops: CDR1 MDHEN, CDR2 SYDVKM. V lost 2 bases, J lost 5 bases, and 8 bases stayed unmatched. The CDR3 DNA follows: TGTGCCAGCAGTTTAAGGGACAGGGGTAATGGGGAGACCCAGTACTTC. Protein product: CASSLRDRGNGETQYF.